This T cell receptor (beta chain) appears in the sequencing data of a study of blood T cells in healthy people across ages (dated by TCRdb to the mid-2010s). With regard to the full study: In model experiments, template switching captured roughly one uniquely barcoded TCR beta cDNA molecule for every two T cells. Age-related changes in TCR beta repertoire diversity were measured in the study by deep sequencing normalized with unique cDNA molecular identifiers. The donors were split into four age groups: young (average roughly 15 years), middle-aged (39), aged (roughly 68) and long-lived (roughly 80). To avoid experimental bias, donors of different ages were randomly spread across the sequencing lanes. For two donors (one aged 18 to 30 and one aged 80 or older), the study analyzed two additional independent replicas of 1 million unique cDNA reads from the same blood draw. The study at large found these results: Because profiling used bulk unsorted PBMCs, naive and antigen-experienced compartments could not be compared conclusively. Compared with the aged group, more naive CD4+ T cells, fewer expanded clones and increased TCR diversity were shown by the long-lived group, suggesting age selection. Observed TCR beta diversity per million T cells fell roughly linearly with age, and a significant reduction was already apparent by age roughly 40. Because the CMV infection status of the donors was unknown, age-related changes in expanded clonotypes may potentially have been confounded. A strong correlation was found between observed TCR beta diversity and the percentage of naive T cells measured by flow cytometry. Total diversity estimates from one million sequenced T cells were considered lower bounds and underestimates.

The donors were some 39 Caucasian individuals from Russia, aged roughly 6 to 100 years, who were systemically healthy. Each donor gave roughly 11 milliliters of peripheral blood, drawn into EDTA-treated Vacutainer tubes. PBMCs were isolated by Ficoll-Paque density-gradient centrifugation, with at least 7 million obtained per sample. Trizol reagent was used to extract total RNA from the PBMCs, yielding at least 6 micrograms per sample. Naive CD45RAhigh/CD27high T cell percentages were measured by flow cytometry on a PBMC aliquot from every donor. On this clonotype itself: Its specific antigen is unknown. Nothing much larger sits one base from this clone, and base qualities are not available.

Libraries were built with 5' RACE. Reads for this sample came from an Illumina HiSeq 2500. The second PCR ran for about 6 to 12 cycles and used a J-beta primer mix along with a sample-barcoded 5' primer. Each TCR beta cDNA molecule received a unique molecular identifier from a template-switch 5' adaptor carrying 12 random nucleotides. At least 2.5 million CDR3-containing paired-end reads were obtained from each sample. First-strand cDNA was synthesized from all RNA with the Mint cDNA synthesis kit, primed by a TRBC-specific oligonucleotide. Following uracil-DNA glycosylase treatment, a first 18-cycle PCR with universal primers M1SS and BC2_uni_R was performed on all cDNA. The paper's data handling went like this. For normalization, 1 million high-quality reads were randomly selected from each sample, with every read carrying a distinct molecular identifier. Instead of being binned into consensus sequences, reads with shared molecular identifiers were discarded. CDR3 identification, clonotype clustering and error correction used MiTCR with a Q25 quality threshold and the strictest error-elimination algorithm. A nonparametric unseen species model with Euler transformation was used to estimate a lower bound on total TCR beta diversity. Using fastp trimming at Q25 and MiXCR clonotype assembly, TCRdb reanalyzed the public sequencing data and kept in-frame beta chains. Each CDR3 protein gets just one entry, which takes the most common genes and DNA from the rows behind it. For this entry, the V and J calls and clone size follow TCRdb and not the study's own pipeline. In this sample the table shows around 670,000 distinct CDR3 sequences, approximately 30% of which occur a single time. In total, the top ten clones hold more than 15% of the sample.

Input material: blood. This receptor was identified in a woman of 80 years or more in good health.

The CDR3 loop reads CASSPNFGPRETQYF. The DNA is TGTGCCAGCAGCCCTAACTTCGGACCAAGGGAGACCCAGTACTTC. The chain employs TRBV7-9 and TRBJ2-5; no D gene call is confident. CDR3 length: 15 amino acids, cysteine to phenylalanine. Only the CDR3 DNA is retained, 45 bases long and in frame from the first base. Deletion took 5 bases off V and 5 bases off J, with a span of 18 bases between the germline ends. The germline V gene (reference sequence) yields SEHNR for CDR1 and FQNEAQ for CDR2. Full variable domain (CDR3 extended with the reference TRBV7-9 and TRBJ2-5 proteins): DTGVSQNPRHKITKRGQNVTFRCDPISEHNRLYWYRQTLGQGPEFLTYFQNEAQLEKSRLLSDRFSAERPKGSFSTLEIQRTEQGDSAMYLCASSPNFGPRETQYFGPGTRLLVL.